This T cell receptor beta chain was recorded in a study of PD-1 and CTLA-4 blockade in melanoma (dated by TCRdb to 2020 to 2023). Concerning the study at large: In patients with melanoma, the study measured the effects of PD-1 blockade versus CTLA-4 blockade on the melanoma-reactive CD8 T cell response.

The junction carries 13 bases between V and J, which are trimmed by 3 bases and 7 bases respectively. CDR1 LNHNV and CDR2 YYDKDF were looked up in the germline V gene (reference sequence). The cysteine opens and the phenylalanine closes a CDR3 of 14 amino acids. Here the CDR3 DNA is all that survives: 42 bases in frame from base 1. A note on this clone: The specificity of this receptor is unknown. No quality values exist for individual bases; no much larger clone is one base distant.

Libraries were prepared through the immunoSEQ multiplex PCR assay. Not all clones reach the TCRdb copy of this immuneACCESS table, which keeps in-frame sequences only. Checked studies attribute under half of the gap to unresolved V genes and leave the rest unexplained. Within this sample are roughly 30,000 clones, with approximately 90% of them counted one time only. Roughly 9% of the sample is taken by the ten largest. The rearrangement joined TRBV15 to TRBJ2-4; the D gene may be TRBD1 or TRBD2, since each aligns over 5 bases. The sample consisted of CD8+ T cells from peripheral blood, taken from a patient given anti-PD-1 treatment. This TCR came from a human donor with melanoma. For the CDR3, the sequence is CATSSPGWGNIQYF. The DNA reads TGTGCCACCAGCAGCCCAGGATGGGGGAACATTCAGTACTTC. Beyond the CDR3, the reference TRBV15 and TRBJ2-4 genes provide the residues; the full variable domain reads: DAMVIQNPRYQVTQFGKPVTLSCSQTLNHNVMYWYQQKSSQAPKLLFHYYDKDFNNEADTPDNFQSRRPNTSFCFLDIRSPGLGDTAMYLCATSSPGWGNIQYFGAGTRLSVL.